One T cell receptor beta chain is described in this entry. Its antigen is not identified. Sequencing was performed with immunoSEQ multiplex PCR; in TCRdb, only in-frame clones are kept and a portion is missing. The table shows 130,000 to 150,000 clones, with around 89% occurring only once. The sample comes from a study of T cell responses to AZD1222 COVID-19 vaccine. Findings and caveats of the study: When two AZD1222 doses had been given, Spike-specific TCR breadth and depth rose.

The source is an adult in good health. The material sequenced was peripheral blood, taken on day 0 of AZD1222 vaccination.

The CDR3 region has the DNA TGTGCCAGCAGCCTGTCCGGGGGGAACGAGCAGTACTTC. Translating it yields CASSLSGGNEQYF. The J gene is TRBJ2-7, the V gene TRBV12-3 or TRBV12-4, with 7 bases that match TRBD2. This CDR3 is 13 amino acids long. The V segment lost 6 bases and the J segment 5 bases; nucleotides outside the gene matches: 7.